This T cell receptor (beta chain) was recorded in a study of cytomegalovirus exposure and HLA in healthy donors. About the study: Early release data held approximately 81 million unique TCRs from HLA-typed donors.

Primers included in the PCR were 60 Vbeta and 13 Jbeta primers. Clones were sequenced by immunoSEQ multiplex PCR, and TCRdb holds only the in-frame ones, with some missing. This table has about 190,000 clones, roughly 80% appearing once. Study-level points and caveats: According to an earlier analysis, most TCR beta V segments yielded productive rearrangements about 87% or about 30% of the time.

As for this clone: Its antigen is not identified.

The ends lost 5 bases at V and 2 bases at J; junction bases unmatched: 7. The CDR3 is 15 residues long. Germline CDR1 reads SGHTA; CDR2 reads FQGTGA. The sample taken for sequencing was PBMCs. The sequence came from a man aged 35 to 55 in good health and CMV-seropositive. The chain carries TRBV7-3 and TRBJ2-3; 7 bases are shared with TRBD2. The CDR3 spells CASSRWGGDTDTQYF. CDR3 DNA: TGTGCCAGCAGCCGTTGGGGGGGAGACACAGATACGCAGTATTTT.